The TCR beta chain under discussion was sequenced for a study of blood T cell repertoires in COVID-19. With respect to this clone: The germline gene is not matched at one end of the junction; a read error may be the cause.

Germline V gene sequence: CDR1 GTSNPN, CDR2 SVGIG (reference sequence). The CDR3 covers 11 residues. Original handling: The authors estimated nucleated cell counts from reference gene primer amplification. Generated by immunoSEQ multiplex PCR, the TCRdb table keeps only in-frame clones and is missing some. V and J calls and clone size are those listed in that table; D and trimming were worked out from the DNA. The sample includes about 140,000 clones, 88% of them seen just once. Material for sequencing was peripheral blood. The chain recombines TRBV30 with TRBJ1-1; 8 nucleotides line up with TRBD1. This TCR was recovered from a woman in her sixties with acute or convalescent COVID-19. For the CDR3, the DNA is TGTGCCCACGGACAGGGTGCTGAGGCTTTCTTT. Translation gives CAHGQGAEAFF.